Listed below are T cell receptor beta chains from one sample, sequenced in a study of shared clonotypes between healthy human individuals. Profiling relied on immunoSEQ multiplex PCR, and the TCRdb table lists in-frame clones only, not all of them. The sample has around 1,900,000 clones; about 93% are singletons. Sequenced: naive CD8+ T cells from PBMCs. The receptors were gathered from a man between 18 and 35 years old in good health. Some clones in this sample may be carry-over from other donors' samples. CDR3s include the opening cysteine and the closing phenylalanine or tryptophan. The order of the fields is clone size, D gene, J gene, V gene, CDR3 DNA, CDR3 protein. The D gene is left open where the match is weak. Expanded clones are given a class, and other clones once, few, many or no size at all.

abundance: .; d_gene: TRBD2; j_gene: TRBJ2-5; v_gene: TRBV2; CDR3nt: TGTGCCAGCAGTGAGCCTGTCGGGGCGGGAGGCCGGTGGGGAGAGACCCAGTACTTC; CDR3aa: CASSEPVGAGGRWGETQYF
abundance: .; d_gene: TRBD1; j_gene: TRBJ2-1; v_gene: TRBV7-6; CDR3nt: TGTGCCAGCAGCTTCTTCGGACAGGGCAGCCGGGGGGAGCAGTTCTTC; CDR3aa: CASSFFGQGSRGEQFF
abundance: .; d_gene: .; j_gene: TRBJ2-5; v_gene: TRBV5-4; CDR3nt: TGTGCCAGCAGCTTGCGGGGGTCGGAGACCCAGTACTTC; CDR3aa: CASSLRGSETQYF
abundance: .; d_gene: TRBD1; j_gene: TRBJ2-7; v_gene: TRBV27; CDR3nt: TGTGCCAGCAGTCCAACAGGGGTTGCCTACGAGCAGTACTTC; CDR3aa: CASSPTGVAYEQYF
abundance: .; d_gene: .; j_gene: TRBJ2-2; v_gene: TRBV7-9; CDR3nt: TGTGCCAGCATAGGGGGACCCGGGGAGCTGTTTTTT; CDR3aa: CASIGGPGELFF
abundance: .; d_gene: TRBD2; j_gene: TRBJ2-3; v_gene: TRBV4-2; CDR3nt: TGTGCCAGCAGCCAAGAGGCTAGCGGGTTACACAGAGGCACAGATACGCAGTATTTT; CDR3aa: CASSQEASGLHRGTDTQYF
abundance: .; d_gene: .; j_gene: TRBJ2-1; v_gene: TRBV7-9; CDR3nt: TGTGCCAGCAGCCCCAGGGACGCGGAGGGACCCTACAATGAGCAGTTCTTC; CDR3aa: CASSPRDAEGPYNEQFF
abundance: .; d_gene: .; j_gene: TRBJ1-2; v_gene: TRBV10-3; CDR3nt: TGTGCCATCAGTGAGTCTCCGGGAGGGGAGGGACCCCGAGAAGACTATGGCTACACCTTC; CDR3aa: CAISESPGGEGPREDYGYTF
abundance: .; d_gene: .; j_gene: TRBJ2-2; v_gene: TRBV5-8; CDR3nt: TGTGCCAGCAGCTTCCTACGGGACACCGGGGAGCTGTTTTTT; CDR3aa: CASSFLRDTGELFF
abundance: .; d_gene: .; j_gene: TRBJ2-1; v_gene: TRBV9; CDR3nt: TGTGCCAGCAGCGTAGGGGATACAAATGAGCAGTTCTTC; CDR3aa: CASSVGDTNEQFF
abundance: .; d_gene: .; j_gene: TRBJ1-2; v_gene: TRBV9; CDR3nt: TGTGCCAGCAGCGTCGGGTTCTCCGCCGGGGCAGGGGTGGGTCGGGGCTATGGCTACACCTTC; CDR3aa: CASSVGFSAGAGVGRGYGYTF
abundance: .; d_gene: .; j_gene: TRBJ1-2; v_gene: TRBV19; CDR3nt: TGTGCCAGTAGTATCAGAGCTAACTATGGCTACACCTTC; CDR3aa: CASSIRANYGYTF
abundance: .; d_gene: TRBD1; j_gene: TRBJ2-7; v_gene: TRBV29-1; CDR3nt: TGCAGCGTTGCCGGGACAGGGAGCTCCTACGAGCAGTACTTC; CDR3aa: CSVAGTGSSYEQYF
abundance: .; d_gene: .; j_gene: TRBJ1-6; v_gene: TRBV6-1; CDR3nt: TGTGCCAGCAGTGGAACGGACGGAAATTCACCCCTCCACTTT; CDR3aa: CASSGTDGNSPLHF
abundance: .; d_gene: .; j_gene: TRBJ2-1; v_gene: TRBV6-5; CDR3nt: TGTGCCAGCAGTTACTCGACGGGGACCGACAATGAGCAGTTCTTC; CDR3aa: CASSYSTGTDNEQFF
abundance: once; d_gene: .; j_gene: TRBJ2-1; v_gene: TRBV7-3; CDR3nt: TGTGCCAGCAGCTTAGGCGCGAGCTCCTACAATGAGCAGTTCTTC; CDR3aa: CASSLGASSYNEQFF
abundance: .; d_gene: .; j_gene: TRBJ2-5; v_gene: TRBV19; CDR3nt: TGTGCCAGTAGTATCCGGGACGGCCAAGAGACCCAGTACTTC; CDR3aa: CASSIRDGQETQYF
abundance: .; d_gene: TRBD2; j_gene: TRBJ2-7; v_gene: TRBV7-8; CDR3nt: TGTGCCAGCAGCTTTCCTAGCGGGAGAATCTACGAGCAGTACTTC; CDR3aa: CASSFPSGRIYEQYF
abundance: .; d_gene: TRBD1; j_gene: TRBJ1-3; v_gene: TRBV7-8; CDR3nt: TGTGCCAGCAGCCCGTTTAGGGGACAGGCCCCAGACACCATATATTTT; CDR3aa: CASSPFRGQAPDTIYF
abundance: .; d_gene: .; j_gene: TRBJ1-1; v_gene: TRBV7-9; CDR3nt: TGTGCCAGCAGCTCAGGGGAGGCTTTCTTT; CDR3aa: CASSSGEAFF
abundance: .; d_gene: TRBD2; j_gene: TRBJ2-7; v_gene: TRBV15; CDR3nt: TGTGCCACCAGCATGCAAGCGGGAGTGTACGAGCAGTACTTC; CDR3aa: CATSMQAGVYEQYF
abundance: .; d_gene: .; j_gene: TRBJ2-1; v_gene: TRBV5-6; CDR3nt: TGTGCCAGCAGTTCGGCCCGACGCCGGTCCTACAATGAGCAGTTCTTC; CDR3aa: CASSSARRRSYNEQFF
abundance: .; d_gene: TRBD1; j_gene: TRBJ2-1; v_gene: TRBV5-1; CDR3nt: TGCGCCAGCAGCTGGGGACAGGGCAATGAGCAGTTCTTC; CDR3aa: CASSWGQGNEQFF
abundance: once; d_gene: .; j_gene: TRBJ1-1; v_gene: TRBV9; CDR3nt: TGTGCCAGCAGCGCGACTAGCAGGGCAGGAGGTTTCACTGAAGCTTTCTTT; CDR3aa: CASSATSRAGGFTEAFF
abundance: .; d_gene: .; j_gene: TRBJ2-7; v_gene: TRBV23-1; CDR3nt: TGCGCCAGCAGTCAATCATGGGAGCAGTACTTC; CDR3aa: CASSQSWEQYF
abundance: .; d_gene: .; j_gene: TRBJ2-3; v_gene: TRBV4-3; CDR3nt: TGCGCCAGCAGCCAAGATCGGGTAGTGGATACGCAGTATTTT; CDR3aa: CASSQDRVVDTQYF
abundance: .; d_gene: .; j_gene: TRBJ2-3; v_gene: TRBV28; CDR3nt: TGTGCCAGCACCCGAAGCGACCGTTTACCAGATACGCAGTATTTT; CDR3aa: CASTRSDRLPDTQYF
abundance: .; d_gene: .; j_gene: TRBJ2-7; v_gene: TRBV10-3; CDR3nt: TGTGCCAGCAGGGAATATCGGGGCTCCTACGAGCAGTACTTC; CDR3aa: CASREYRGSYEQYF
abundance: .; d_gene: TRBD1; j_gene: TRBJ2-3; v_gene: TRBV7-8; CDR3nt: TGTGCCAGCAGCTTAGGTGGACAGGGGACCACAGATACGCAGTATTTT; CDR3aa: CASSLGGQGTTDTQYF
abundance: once; d_gene: .; j_gene: TRBJ1-2; v_gene: TRBV7-9; CDR3nt: TGTGCCAGCAGCTTGGGGGCGCTTAACTATGGCTACACCTTC; CDR3aa: CASSLGALNYGYTF
abundance: .; d_gene: .; j_gene: TRBJ2-1; v_gene: TRBV29-1; CDR3nt: TGCAGCGTGACCCCCAGGGGAATGGATGAGCAGTTCTTC; CDR3aa: CSVTPRGMDEQFF
abundance: .; d_gene: TRBD1; j_gene: TRBJ2-7; v_gene: TRBV11-2; CDR3nt: TGTGCCAGCAGCTTAGTGCCCCCGGGACAGGGGAACCAGCAGTACTTC; CDR3aa: CASSLVPPGQGNQQYF
abundance: few; d_gene: .; j_gene: TRBJ1-1; v_gene: TRBV27; CDR3nt: TGTGCCAGCAGTTACATAATGAACACTGAAGCTTTCTTT; CDR3aa: CASSYIMNTEAFF
abundance: .; d_gene: .; j_gene: TRBJ1-2; v_gene: TRBV27; CDR3nt: TGTGCCAGCAGTTCGGGTTCTAACTATGGCTACACCTTC; CDR3aa: CASSSGSNYGYTF
abundance: .; d_gene: TRBD2; j_gene: TRBJ2-7; v_gene: TRBV9; CDR3nt: TGTGCCAGCAGCGAAAAGACTAGCGGGAGTCAAGGGCAGTACTTC; CDR3aa: CASSEKTSGSQGQYF
abundance: .; d_gene: .; j_gene: TRBJ2-2; v_gene: TRBV5-1; CDR3nt: TGCGCCAGCAGCCGCACCGGGGAGCTGTTTTTT; CDR3aa: CASSRTGELFF
abundance: .; d_gene: .; j_gene: TRBJ1-5; v_gene: TRBV9; CDR3nt: TGTGCCAGCAGCGTAGACGGTAATCAGCCCCAGCATTTT; CDR3aa: CASSVDGNQPQHF
abundance: .; d_gene: .; j_gene: TRBJ1-1; v_gene: TRBV5-5; CDR3nt: TGTGCCAGCAGCTTGGGGGAGGGAGCCCTGAATGAAGCTTTCTTT; CDR3aa: CASSLGEGALNEAFF
abundance: .; d_gene: TRBD2; j_gene: TRBJ2-7; v_gene: TRBV5-1; CDR3nt: TGCGCCAGCAGCTTTAGGCTAGCGGGTACCTACGAGCAGTACTTC; CDR3aa: CASSFRLAGTYEQYF
abundance: .; d_gene: .; j_gene: TRBJ1-2; v_gene: TRBV20-1; CDR3nt: TGCAGTTGCAGGCTGTCCGGTGGCTACACCTTC; CDR3aa: CSCRLSGGYTF
abundance: .; d_gene: .; j_gene: TRBJ1-1; v_gene: TRBV4-1; CDR3nt: TGCGCCAGCAGCCAAGGCCAGGGGATCTGGAACACTGAAGCTTTCTTT; CDR3aa: CASSQGQGIWNTEAFF
abundance: .; d_gene: .; j_gene: TRBJ1-1; v_gene: TRBV5-8; CDR3nt: TGTGCCAGCAGCTTTCCTTACGGGAACACTGAAGCTTTCTTT; CDR3aa: CASSFPYGNTEAFF
abundance: .; d_gene: .; j_gene: TRBJ2-7; v_gene: TRBV9; CDR3nt: TGTGCCAGCAGCGGACCCAGTCCCGAGCAGTACTTC; CDR3aa: CASSGPSPEQYF